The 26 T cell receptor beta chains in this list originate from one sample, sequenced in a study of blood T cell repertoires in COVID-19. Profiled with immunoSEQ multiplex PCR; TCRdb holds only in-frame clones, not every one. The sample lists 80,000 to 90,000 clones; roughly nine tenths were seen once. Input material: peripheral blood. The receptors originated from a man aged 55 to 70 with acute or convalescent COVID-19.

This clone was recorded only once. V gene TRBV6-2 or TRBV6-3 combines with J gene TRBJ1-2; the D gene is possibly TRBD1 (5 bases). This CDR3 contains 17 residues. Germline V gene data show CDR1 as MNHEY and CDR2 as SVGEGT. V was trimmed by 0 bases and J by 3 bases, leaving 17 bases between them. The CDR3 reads CASSYSRVASIDYGYTF. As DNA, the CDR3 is TGTGCCAGCAGTTACTCCAGGGTGGCCAGTATCGACTATGGCTACACCTTC.

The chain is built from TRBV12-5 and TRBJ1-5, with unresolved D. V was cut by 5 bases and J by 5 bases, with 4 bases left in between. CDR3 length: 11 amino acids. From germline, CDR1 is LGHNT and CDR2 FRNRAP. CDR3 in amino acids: CASGPYQPQHF. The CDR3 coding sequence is TGTGCTAGTGGTCCCTATCAGCCCCAGCATTTT.

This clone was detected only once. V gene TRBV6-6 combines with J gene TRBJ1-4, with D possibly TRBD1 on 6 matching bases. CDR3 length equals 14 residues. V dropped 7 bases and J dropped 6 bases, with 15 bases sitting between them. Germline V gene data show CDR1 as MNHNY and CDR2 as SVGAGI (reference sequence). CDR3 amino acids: CASKYGGLDEKLFF. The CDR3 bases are TGTGCCAGCAAGTACGGGGGGCTGGATGAAAAACTGTTTTTT.

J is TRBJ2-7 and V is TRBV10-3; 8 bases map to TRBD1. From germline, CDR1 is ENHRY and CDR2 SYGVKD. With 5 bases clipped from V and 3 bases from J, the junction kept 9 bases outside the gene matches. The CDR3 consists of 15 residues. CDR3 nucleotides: TGTGCCATCAGTAGGGACGGACAGGGTTTCTACGAGCAGTACTTC. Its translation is CAISRDGQGFYEQYF.

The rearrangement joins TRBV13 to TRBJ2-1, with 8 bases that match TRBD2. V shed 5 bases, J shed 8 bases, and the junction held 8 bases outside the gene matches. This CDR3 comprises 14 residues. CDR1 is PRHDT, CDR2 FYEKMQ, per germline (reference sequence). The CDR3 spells CASSGNGGAYEQFF. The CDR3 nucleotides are TGTGCCAGCAGCGGCAACGGGGGGGCGTATGAGCAGTTCTTC.

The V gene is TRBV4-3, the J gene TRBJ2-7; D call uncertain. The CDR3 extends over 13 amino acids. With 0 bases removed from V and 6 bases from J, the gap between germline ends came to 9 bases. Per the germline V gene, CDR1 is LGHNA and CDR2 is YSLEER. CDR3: CASSQERGLEQYF. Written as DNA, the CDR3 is TGCGCCAGCAGCCAAGAAAGAGGTCTCGAGCAGTACTTC.

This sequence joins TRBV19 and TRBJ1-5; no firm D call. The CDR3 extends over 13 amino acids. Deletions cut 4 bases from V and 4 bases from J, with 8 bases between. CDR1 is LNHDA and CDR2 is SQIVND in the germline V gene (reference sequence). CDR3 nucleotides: TGTGCCAGTAGTAGAGACAATAATCAGCCCCAGCATTTT. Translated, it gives CASSRDNNQPQHF.

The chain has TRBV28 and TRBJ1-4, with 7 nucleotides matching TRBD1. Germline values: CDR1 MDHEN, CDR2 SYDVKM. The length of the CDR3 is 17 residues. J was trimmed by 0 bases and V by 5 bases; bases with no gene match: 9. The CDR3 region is CASSLAGTEPTNEKLFF. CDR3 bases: TGTGCCAGCAGTCTAGCTGGGACAGAACCAACTAATGAAAAACTGTTTTTT.

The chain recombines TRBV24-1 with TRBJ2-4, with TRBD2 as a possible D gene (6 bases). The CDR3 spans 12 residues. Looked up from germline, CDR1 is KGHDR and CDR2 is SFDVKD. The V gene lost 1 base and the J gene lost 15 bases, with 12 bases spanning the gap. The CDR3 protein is CATSDFGRTLYF. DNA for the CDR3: TGTGCCACCAGTGATTTTGGGAGGACTCTGTACTTC.

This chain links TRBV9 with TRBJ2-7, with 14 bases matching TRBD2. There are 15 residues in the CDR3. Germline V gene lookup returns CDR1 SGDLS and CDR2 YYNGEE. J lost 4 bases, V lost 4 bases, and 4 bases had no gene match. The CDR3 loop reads CASSLGTSGGYEQYF. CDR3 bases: TGTGCCAGCAGCCTGGGGACTAGCGGGGGATACGAGCAGTACTTC.

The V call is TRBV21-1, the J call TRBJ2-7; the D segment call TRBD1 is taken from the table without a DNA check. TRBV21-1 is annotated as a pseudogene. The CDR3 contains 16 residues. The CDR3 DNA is TGTGCCAGCACCCTCAGCCGGGGACAGGGATTCTACGAGCAGTACTTC. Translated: CASTLSRGQGFYEQYF.

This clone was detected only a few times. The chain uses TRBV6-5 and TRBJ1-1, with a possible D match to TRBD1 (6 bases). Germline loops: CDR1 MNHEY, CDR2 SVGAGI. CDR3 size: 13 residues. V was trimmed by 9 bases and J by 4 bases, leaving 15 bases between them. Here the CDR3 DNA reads TGTGCCAGTTGGGGGGGCGCGAGCACTGAAGCTTTCTTT. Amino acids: CASWGGASTEAFF.

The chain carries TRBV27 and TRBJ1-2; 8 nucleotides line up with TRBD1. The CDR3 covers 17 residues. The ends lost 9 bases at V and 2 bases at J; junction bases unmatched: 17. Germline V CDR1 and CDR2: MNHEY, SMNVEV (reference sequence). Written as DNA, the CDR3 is TGTGCCAGGAAAGACCTTCTCAGACAGGGGAAGAACTATGGCTACACCTTC. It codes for CARKDLLRQGKNYGYTF.

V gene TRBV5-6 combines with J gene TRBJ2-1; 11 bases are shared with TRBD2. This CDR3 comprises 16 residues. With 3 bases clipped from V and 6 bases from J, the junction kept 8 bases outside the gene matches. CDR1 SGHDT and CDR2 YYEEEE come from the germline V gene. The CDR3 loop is CASSSRLAGLINEQFF. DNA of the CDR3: TGTGCCAGCAGCTCAAGACTAGCGGGGTTAATCAATGAGCAGTTCTTC.

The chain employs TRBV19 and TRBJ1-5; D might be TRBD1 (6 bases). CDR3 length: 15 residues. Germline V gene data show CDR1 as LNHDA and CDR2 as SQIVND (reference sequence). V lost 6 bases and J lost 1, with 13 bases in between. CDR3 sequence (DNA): TGTGCCAGTAGCAGGGGTGGCAAAAGCAATCAGCCCCAGCATTTT. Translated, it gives CASSRGGKSNQPQHF.

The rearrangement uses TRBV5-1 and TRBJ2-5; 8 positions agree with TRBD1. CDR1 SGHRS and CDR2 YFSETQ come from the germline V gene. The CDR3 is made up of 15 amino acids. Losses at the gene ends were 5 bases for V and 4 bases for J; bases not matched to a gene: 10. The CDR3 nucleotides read TGCGCCAGCAGTGGCGGACAGGGAAAGGGAGAGACCCAGTACTTC. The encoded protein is CASSGGQGKGETQYF.

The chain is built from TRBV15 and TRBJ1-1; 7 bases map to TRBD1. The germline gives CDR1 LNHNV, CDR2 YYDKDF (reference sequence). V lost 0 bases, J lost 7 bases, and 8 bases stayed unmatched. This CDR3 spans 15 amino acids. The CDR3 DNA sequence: TGTGCCACCAGCAGAGACCGGACAGGACAGTTTGAAGCTTTCTTT. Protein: CATSRDRTGQFEAFF.

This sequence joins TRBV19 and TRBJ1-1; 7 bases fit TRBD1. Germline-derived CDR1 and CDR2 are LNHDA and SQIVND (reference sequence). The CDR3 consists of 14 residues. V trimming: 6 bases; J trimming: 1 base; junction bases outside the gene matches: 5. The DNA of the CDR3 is TGTGCCAGTAGCACGGGACAGAGGAACACTGAAGCTTTCTTT. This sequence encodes CASSTGQRNTEAFF. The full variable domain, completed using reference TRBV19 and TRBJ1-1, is DGGITQSPKYLFRKEGQNVTLSCEQNLNHDAMYWYRQDPGQGLRLIYYSQIVNDFQKGDIAEGYSVSREKKESFPLTVTSAQKNPTAFYLCASSTGQRNTEAFFGQGTRLTVV.

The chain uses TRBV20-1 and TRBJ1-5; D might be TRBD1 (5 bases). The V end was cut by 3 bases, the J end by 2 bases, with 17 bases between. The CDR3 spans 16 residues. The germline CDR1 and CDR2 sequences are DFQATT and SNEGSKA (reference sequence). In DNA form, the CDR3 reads TGCAGTGCTAGTCTTCGGGGGGGGACGGGCAATCAGCCCCAGCATTTT. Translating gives CSASLRGGTGNQPQHF.

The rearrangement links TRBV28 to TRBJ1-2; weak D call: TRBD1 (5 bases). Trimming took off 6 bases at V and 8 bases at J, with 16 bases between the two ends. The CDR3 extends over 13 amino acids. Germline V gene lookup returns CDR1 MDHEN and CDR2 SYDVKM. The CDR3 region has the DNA TGTGCCAGCAGCGCTTACGGCCGGGGGGGCTACACCTTC. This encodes CASSAYGRGGYTF.

Here the CDR3 reads CATSRGGRGSETQYF. CDR3 nucleotides: TGTGCCACCAGCAGAGGGGGAAGGGGTTCGGAGACCCAGTACTTC. This chain joins TRBV15 and TRBJ2-5; the D gene is possibly TRBD1 (5 bases). CDR3 size: 15 residues. V lost 1 base and J 5 bases, leaving 14 bases between the germline ends. Germline values: CDR1 LNHNV, CDR2 YYDKDF (reference sequence).

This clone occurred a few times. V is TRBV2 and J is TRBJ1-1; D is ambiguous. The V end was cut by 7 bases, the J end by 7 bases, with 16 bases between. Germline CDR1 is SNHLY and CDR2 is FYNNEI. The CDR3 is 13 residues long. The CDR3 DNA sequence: TGTGCCAGCATGGATACTAGTCCTGATGAAGCTTTCTTT. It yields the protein CASMDTSPDEAFF.

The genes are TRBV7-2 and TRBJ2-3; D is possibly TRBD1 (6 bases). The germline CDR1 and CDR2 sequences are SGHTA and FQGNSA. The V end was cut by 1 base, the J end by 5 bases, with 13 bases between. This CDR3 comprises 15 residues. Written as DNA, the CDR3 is TGTGCCAGCAGCTTAGGGCAGACAGGCATAGATACGCAGTATTTT. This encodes CASSLGQTGIDTQYF. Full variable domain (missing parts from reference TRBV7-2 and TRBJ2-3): GAGVSQSPSNKVTEKGKDVELRCDPISGHTALYWYRQSLGQGLEFLIYFQGNSAPDKSGLPSDRFSAERTGGSVSTLTIQRTQQEDSAVYLCASSLGQTGIDTQYFGPGTRLTVL.

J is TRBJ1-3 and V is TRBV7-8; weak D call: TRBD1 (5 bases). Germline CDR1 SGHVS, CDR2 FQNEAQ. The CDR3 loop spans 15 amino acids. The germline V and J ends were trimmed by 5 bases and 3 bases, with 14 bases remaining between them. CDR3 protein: CASSLTWDFGNTIYF. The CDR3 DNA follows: TGTGCCAGCAGCCTAACCTGGGACTTTGGAAACACCATATATTTT.

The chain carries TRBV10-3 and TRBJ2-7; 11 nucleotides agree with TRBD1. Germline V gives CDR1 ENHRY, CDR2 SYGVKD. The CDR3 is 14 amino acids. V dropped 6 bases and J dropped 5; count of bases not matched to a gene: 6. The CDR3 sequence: CAIRLDRGHHEQYF. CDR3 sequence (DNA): TGTGCCATCAGACTGGACAGGGGGCACCACGAGCAGTACTTC.

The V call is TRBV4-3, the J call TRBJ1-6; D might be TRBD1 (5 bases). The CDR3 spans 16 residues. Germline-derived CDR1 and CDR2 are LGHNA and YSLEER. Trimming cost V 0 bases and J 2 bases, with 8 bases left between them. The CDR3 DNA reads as TGCGCCAGCAGCCAAGATCGGGGGGCCTATAATTCACCCCTCCACTTT. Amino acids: CASSQDRGAYNSPLHF.